This entry features one T cell receptor beta chain sequence. This specimen comes from a study of blood T cell repertoires in COVID-19. Study-wide background: Material from acute and convalescent COVID-19 was sourced from the United States, Italy and Spain. T cells, B-cell-depleted T cells, or PBMCs provided the cDNA or gDNA that served as material.

The assay was immunoSEQ multiplex PCR, and TCRdb's table has in-frame clones only and misses some. The sample contains about 63,000 clones, roughly 78% of which appear only once. After removal of 4 bases from V and 7 bases from J, the junction contained 8 bases not matched to a gene. Germline V gene data show CDR1 as KGHDR and CDR2 as SFDVKD. The CDR3 contains 16 residues. This sequence originates from a human donor in a cohort sampled during active COVID-19. Sequencing was carried out using peripheral blood. The chain uses TRBV24-1 and TRBJ2-3, with 12 positions matching TRBD2. The CDR3 protein is CATSESTSGRTNTQYF. DNA of the CDR3: TGTGCCACCAGTGAGTCTACTAGCGGGAGGACAAATACGCAGTATTTT.